This T cell receptor (beta chain) is drawn from a study of blood T cell repertoires in COVID-19. As for the study in general: The United States, Italy and Spain supplied acute and convalescent COVID-19 samples. PBMCs, B-cell-depleted T cells, or T cells were the source of the cDNA or gDNA that made up the material.

Per the authors' pipeline: Reference gene primer amplification yielded estimated nucleated cell counts. The protocol was immunoSEQ multiplex PCR, while the TCRdb copy is restricted to in-frame clones and leaves out a portion. The V and J calls and clone size come from that table; D and trimming were worked out from the DNA. The table records 100,000 to 150,000 clones, roughly 90% of them present only once. The V gene lost 4 bases and the J gene lost 8 bases, with 11 bases spanning the gap. CDR1 and CDR2 from the germline V gene are MNHNY and SVGAGI (reference sequence). The CDR3 contains 12 residues. This clone was seen just once.

The specimen was peripheral blood. This rearrangement joins TRBV6-6 to TRBJ1-1; D gene unclear. The TCR originated in a man aged 50 to 60 with acute or convalescent COVID-19. The CDR3 loop is CASSLAEREAFF. The CDR3, as DNA: TGTGCCAGCAGTTTGGCGGAGAGAGAAGCTTTCTTT.